A selection of T cell receptor beta chains follows, all from one sample in a study of control samples from healthy donors and cancer patients. Profiling relied on immunoSEQ multiplex PCR, and the TCRdb table lists in-frame clones only, not all of them. The sample lists about 180,000 clones, around 90% seen once, with 2% to 2.5% in the top ten. The source material was blood. These receptors came from a woman between 35 and 50 years old in good health. Each CDR3 is given with its conserved first and last residue. A D gene is named only where the DNA matches it firmly. The listing skips clone size in some rows; elsewhere it reads once, few, many or a size class.

V: TRBV3-1/TRBV3-2; size: once; J: TRBJ1-6; D: -; CDR3: CASSPALYNSPLHF; DNA: TGTGCCAGCAGCCCGGCTTTATATAATTCACCCCTCCACTTT
V: TRBV4-1; size: -; J: TRBJ2-7; D: TRBD2; CDR3: CASSHSSGGYEQYF; DNA: TGCGCCAGCAGCCACAGTAGCGGGGGCTACGAGCAGTACTTC
V: TRBV2; size: -; J: TRBJ1-1; D: -; CDR3: CASSDGDGTEAFF; DNA: TGTGCCAGCAGTGACGGGGACGGCACTGAAGCTTTCTTT
V: TRBV5-1; size: -; J: TRBJ1-6; D: -; CDR3: CASSLEALSYNSPLHF; DNA: TGCGCCAGCAGCTTGGAAGCATTGTCCTATAATTCACCCCTCCACTTT
V: TRBV27; size: -; J: TRBJ2-7; D: -; CDR3: CASSLGSDYEQYF; DNA: TGTGCCAGCAGCCTTGGCAGCGACTACGAGCAGTACTTC
V: TRBV7-2; size: -; J: TRBJ2-7; D: TRBD2; CDR3: CASSLLLAGVGEQYF; DNA: TGTGCCAGCAGCTTACTACTAGCGGGGGTGGGTGAGCAGTACTTC
V: TRBV5-1; size: -; J: TRBJ2-4; D: TRBD2; CDR3: CASSLDLAGGQNIQYF; DNA: TGCGCCAGCAGCTTGGACCTAGCGGGGGGGCAAAACATTCAGTACTTC
V: TRBV9; size: once; J: TRBJ1-1; D: -; CDR3: CASSVDAESEAFF; DNA: TGTGCCAGCAGCGTAGATGCGGAGTCTGAAGCTTTCTTT
V: TRBV27; size: -; J: TRBJ2-1; D: -; CDR3: CASTPLGGSGNEQFF; DNA: TGTGCCAGCACCCCTTTGGGGGGCTCTGGCAATGAGCAGTTCTTC
V: TRBV5-1; size: -; J: TRBJ2-2; D: -; CDR3: CASSLALAANTGELFF; DNA: TGCGCCAGCAGCTTGGCGTTGGCAGCGAACACCGGGGAGCTGTTTTTT
V: TRBV27; size: -; J: TRBJ1-2; D: -; CDR3: CASWGEYGYTF; DNA: TGTGCCAGCTGGGGCGAGTATGGCTACACCTTC
V: TRBV20-1; size: once; J: TRBJ1-3; D: -; CDR3: CSASEDSGNTIYF; DNA: TGCAGTGCTAGTGAAGACTCTGGAAACACCATATATTTT
V: TRBV10-2; size: once; J: TRBJ1-2; D: TRBD1; CDR3: CASSESWDRSLF; DNA: TGCGCCAGCAGTGAGTCCTGGGACAGGTCCCTCTTC
V: TRBV12-3/TRBV12-4; size: -; J: TRBJ2-1; D: -; CDR3: CASRATYNEQFF; DNA: TGTGCCAGCCGGGCCACCTACAATGAGCAGTTCTTC
V: TRBV5-8; size: few; J: TRBJ1-1; D: -; CDR3: CASNFRVPAEAFF; DNA: TGTGCCAGCAACTTTCGGGTCCCCGCCGAAGCTTTCTTT
V: TRBV3-1/TRBV3-2; size: -; J: TRBJ2-2; D: TRBD1; CDR3: CASSLNTGGTGELFF; DNA: TGTGCCAGCAGCCTAAATACAGGGGGCACCGGGGAGCTGTTTTTT
V: TRBV5-1; size: -; J: TRBJ2-5; D: TRBD1; CDR3: CASGGQGETQYF; DNA: TGCGCCAGCGGCGGACAGGGGGAGACCCAGTACTTC
V: TRBV28; size: -; J: TRBJ1-2; D: -; CDR3: CASAQNYGYTF; DNA: TGTGCCAGTGCTCAGAACTATGGCTACACCTTC
V: TRBV19; size: -; J: TRBJ1-5; D: -; CDR3: CASSMLAGGAQHF; DNA: TGTGCCAGTAGTATGCTGGCCGGGGGCGCCCAGCATTTT
V: TRBV5-4; size: -; J: TRBJ2-3; D: TRBD2; CDR3: CASGDYTTDTQYF; DNA: TGTGCCAGCGGGGACTATACCACAGATACGCAGTATTTT
V: TRBV11-2; size: -; J: TRBJ2-7; D: -; CDR3: CASSLVLSSYEQYF; DNA: TGTGCCAGCAGCTTAGTTCTGAGCTCCTACGAGCAGTACTTC
V: TRBV6-1; size: -; J: TRBJ1-5; D: -; CDR3: CASSDPGHSNQPQHF; DNA: TGTGCCAGCAGTGATCCGGGACATAGCAATCAGCCCCAGCATTTT
V: TRBV18; size: -; J: TRBJ1-2; D: -; CDR3: CASSPPGRPGWGYTF; DNA: TGTGCCAGCTCACCACCAGGGCGCCCCGGGTGGGGCTACACCTTC
V: TRBV6-5; size: -; J: TRBJ1-2; D: TRBD1; CDR3: CASSPGQGPYGYTF; DNA: TGTGCCAGCAGCCCGGGACAGGGCCCCTATGGCTACACCTTC
V: TRBV11-2; size: -; J: TRBJ1-4; D: -; CDR3: CASSYGGDEKLFF; DNA: TGTGCCAGCAGCTATGGAGGGGATGAAAAACTGTTTTTT
V: TRBV29-1; size: -; J: TRBJ2-7; D: -; CDR3: CSVEVGQPTYEQYF; DNA: TGCAGCGTTGAAGTTGGACAGCCAACCTACGAGCAGTACTTC
V: TRBV6-5; size: -; J: TRBJ1-1; D: TRBD1; CDR3: CASTVEGANTEAFF; DNA: TGTGCCAGCACAGTTGAGGGGGCGAACACTGAAGCTTTCTTT
V: TRBV6-2/TRBV6-3; size: -; J: TRBJ2-1; D: -; CDR3: CASSPRPRGSTYNEQFF; DNA: TGTGCCAGCAGCCCACGACCCCGAGGGAGTACCTACAATGAGCAGTTCTTC
V: TRBV7-9; size: -; J: TRBJ1-4; D: -; CDR3: CAAVLDPNEKLFF; DNA: TGTGCCGCGGTCCTTGACCCTAATGAAAAACTGTTTTTT
V: TRBV19; size: -; J: TRBJ2-7; D: -; CDR3: CASSIALRSEQYF; DNA: TGTGCCAGTAGTATAGCGCTGAGGTCCGAGCAGTACTTC
V: TRBV6-9; size: -; J: TRBJ1-1; D: -; CDR3: CASSYPRVKAFF; DNA: TGTGCCAGCAGTTATCCCAGAGTAAAGGCTTTCTTT
V: TRBV3-1/TRBV3-2; size: -; J: TRBJ1-4; D: -; CDR3: CASSHPNEKLFF; DNA: TGTGCCAGCAGCCATCCCAATGAAAAACTGTTTTTT
V: TRBV18; size: -; J: TRBJ2-5; D: -; CDR3: CASSRDWVSVSETQYF; DNA: TGTGCCAGCTCACGAGATTGGGTCTCTGTGAGCGAGACCCAGTACTTC
V: TRBV19; size: -; J: TRBJ1-1; D: -; CDR3: CASSMGGLGAFF; DNA: TGTGCCAGTAGTATGGGTGGACTTGGGGCTTTCTTT
V: TRBV11-1; size: -; J: TRBJ1-4; D: -; CDR3: CASSRGFNTANEKLFF; DNA: TGTGCCAGCAGCAGAGGCTTTAATACAGCTAATGAAAAACTGTTTTTT
V: TRBV5-6; size: -; J: TRBJ2-7; D: -; CDR3: CASSPGGEGNYEQYF; DNA: TGTGCCAGCAGCCCTGGGGGTGAGGGGAACTACGAGCAGTACTTC
V: TRBV5-1; size: -; J: TRBJ2-1; D: -; CDR3: CASSLTRQQSEQFF; DNA: TGCGCCAGCAGCTTAACGCGACAACAGAGTGAGCAGTTCTTC
V: TRBV4-1; size: -; J: TRBJ1-2; D: -; CDR3: CASSPSRGADGYTF; DNA: TGCGCCAGCAGCCCTTCCCGGGGGGCAGATGGCTACACCTTC
V: TRBV11-2; size: -; J: TRBJ1-1; D: -; CDR3: CASSLDPGTEAFF; DNA: TGTGCCAGCAGCTTAGATCCAGGGACAGAAGCTTTCTTT
V: TRBV5-1; size: -; J: TRBJ1-5; D: -; CDR3: CASSGGLGPEQPQHF; DNA: TGCGCCAGCAGCGGAGGGTTAGGGCCGGAACAGCCCCAGCATTTT
V: TRBV28; size: -; J: TRBJ2-1; D: TRBD2; CDR3: CASSFRLANYNEQFF; DNA: TGTGCCAGCAGTTTTCGACTAGCGAACTACAATGAGCAGTTCTTC
V: TRBV18; size: -; J: TRBJ2-1; D: TRBD2; CDR3: CASSPLTSGGAQFF; DNA: TGTGCCAGCTCACCCTTGACTAGCGGGGGGGCCCAGTTCTTC
V: TRBV28; size: -; J: TRBJ2-5; D: -; CDR3: CASSVQGMETQYF; DNA: TGTGCCAGCAGCGTACAGGGAATGGAGACCCAGTACTTC
V: TRBV6-5; size: -; J: TRBJ2-7; D: -; CDR3: CASRGSSSYEQYF; DNA: TGTGCCAGCAGGGGGAGTAGCTCCTACGAGCAGTACTTC
V: TRBV10-3; size: -; J: TRBJ2-7; D: -; CDR3: CAINRDESYEQYF; DNA: TGTGCCATCAACAGAGATGAATCCTACGAGCAGTACTTC
V: TRBV3-1/TRBV3-2; size: -; J: TRBJ1-3; D: -; CDR3: CASSQGRTAGNTIYF; DNA: TGTGCCAGCAGCCAAGGCCGGACAGCAGGAAACACCATATATTTT
V: TRBV7-8; size: -; J: TRBJ1-1; D: -; CDR3: CASSQSLGTSNTEAFF; DNA: TGTGCCAGCAGCCAATCCCTGGGGACATCGAACACTGAAGCTTTCTTT
V: TRBV2; size: -; J: TRBJ1-3; D: -; CDR3: CASRTGTGNTIYF; DNA: TGTGCCAGCAGAACAGGGACTGGAAACACCATATATTTT
V: TRBV5-4; size: -; J: TRBJ1-3; D: -; CDR3: CASTDLYQGGNTIYF; DNA: TGTGCCAGCACCGACTTATATCAGGGAGGAAACACCATATATTTT
V: TRBV28; size: -; J: TRBJ1-5; D: -; CDR3: CASSIIQGNSNQPQHF; DNA: TGTGCCAGCAGTATCATACAGGGTAATAGCAATCAGCCCCAGCATTTT
V: TRBV11-3; size: -; J: TRBJ2-2; D: TRBD2; CDR3: CASSRGGVSGELFF; DNA: TGTGCCAGCAGCCGGGGGGGAGTTTCCGGGGAGCTGTTTTTT
V: TRBV6-6; size: -; J: TRBJ1-4; D: -; CDR3: CASSPLGGSYNEKLFF; DNA: TGTGCCAGCAGCCCTCTTGGCGGGTCCTATAATGAAAAACTGTTTTTT
V: TRBV13; size: -; J: TRBJ2-3; D: TRBD1; CDR3: CASSMGQATDTQYF; DNA: TGTGCCAGCAGCATGGGACAGGCCACAGATACGCAGTATTTT
V: TRBV6-2/TRBV6-3; size: -; J: TRBJ1-5; D: TRBD1; CDR3: CASSYRTGVQPQHF; DNA: TGTGCCAGCAGTTACAGGACAGGGGTTCAGCCCCAGCATTTT